This T cell receptor (beta chain) derives from a study of blood T cell repertoires in COVID-19 (dated by TCRdb to about 2020). The study in broad terms: Collaborator samples came from the United States, Italy and Spain and covered acute and convalescent phases of COVID-19. Deeply sampled blood TCRbeta repertoires from subjects exposed to, actively infected with, or recovered from COVID-19 were included in the dataset. The samples were drawn from the first 160 participants of the ongoing ImmuneRACE study and from 1,254 subjects provided by 6 global collaborators. The repertoires were made available in a free public database intended to serve as a resource for research on the immune response to SARS-CoV-2. Nearly every sample came with metadata listing a de-identified subject ID, COVID-19 status, age in years and sex. The prospective study material was composed of cDNA or gDNA derived from T cells, B-cell-depleted T cells, or PBMCs. Where available, HLA class I and class II types were obtained from metadata supplied by the sample provider rather than from assay-based typing.

Overall study outcomes, separate from this receptor: How much clinical and demographic metadata was included differed by source and by participant, and the metadata was provided uncurated.

In the prospective study, participants were about 18 to 95 years old, resided in about two dozen geographic areas of the United States, and were enrolled through a virtual design. In the prospective study, participants were assigned to cohorts based on the clinical history participants reported in a screening survey and a study questionnaire. In the prospective study, mobile phlebotomists collected whole blood, serum and a nasopharyngeal or oropharyngeal swab from each participant. Participants in the prospective study had the option to provide additional blood draws and questionnaires over a roughly two-month period. Blood samples from the prospective study were shipped frozen or at room temperature prior to DNA extraction. TCRbeta CDR3 regions were amplified from genomic DNA using the immunoSEQ Assay, a bias-controlled multiplex PCR. On the study's bioinformatics: Nucleated cell counts per sample were estimated from amplification of reference gene primers within the assay. To quantify the absolute abundance of each unique TCRbeta CDR3 rearrangement, sequence reads were collapsed and filtered. For each sample, productive Simpson clonality was calculated as the square root of Simpson's diversity index over productive rearrangements. Held by TCRdb, this immuneACCESS table contains in-frame sequences only and omits some clones. Under half of the omission traces to an unresolved V gene where checked; the cause of the rest is unknown. Clonal size and the V and J genes are those of that table, whereas D and trimming came from the DNA. The sample table lists about 400,000 clones, about 85% of them with a count of one. The ten largest clones add up to around 1.8% of the sample.

A distance of 7 bases separates the germline ends of V and J, which lose 9 bases and 5 bases respectively. Counted from cysteine to phenylalanine, this CDR3 has 10 amino acids. Only the CDR3 DNA stays, 30 bases, in frame from base 1. The germline V gene (reference sequence) yields SEHNR for CDR1 and FQNEAQ for CDR2. As regards this clone: Its antigen has not been determined. Per-base qualities were not stored, and no clone one base away is much larger.

This TCR came from a young woman with acute COVID-19. The sequence links TRBV7-9 to TRBJ2-5; TRBD1 is a weak D gene call, 6 bases matching. The sample taken for sequencing was PBMCs or T cells enriched from blood (not recorded which). The nucleotides are TGTGCCAGTCAGGGGGAGACCCAGTACTTC. It translates to CASQGETQYF. The CDR3, completed at both ends by the reference TRBV7-9 and TRBJ2-5 genes, gives the full variable domain DTGVSQNPRHKITKRGQNVTFRCDPISEHNRLYWYRQTLGQGPEFLTYFQNEAQLEKSRLLSDRFSAERPKGSFSTLEIQRTEQGDSAMYLCASQGETQYFGPGTRLLVL.